This TCR beta chain was found in a study of T cells in Graves' hyperthyroidism and ophthalmopathy. Germline-derived CDR1 and CDR2 are LGHNA and YNFKEQ. Trimming removed 3 bases from V and 2 bases from J; junction bases left unmatched: 9. The CDR3 loop spans 18 amino acids. This clonotype was detected ten times or more. What it binds is not known. Study outcomes and limitations: Through a model of 13 V-J features, ophthalmopathy was separated from stable hyperthyroidism. Most clonotypes expanded in thyroid above 0.001 were likewise present in blood.

Amplification of TCR beta CDR3 regions used RNA as the template. HTBI primers were used for first-round RT-PCR of the TCR CDR3. TCRdb re-analysed the multiplex PCR reads in MiXCR, keeping a single row per CDR3 protein. Among some 320,000 distinct CDR3 sequences listed, roughly an eighth were seen once. This sequence joins TRBV4-2 and TRBJ2-3; 12 bases line up with TRBD2. Material: blood. The sequence was collected from a woman aged 40 to 49 with Graves' ophthalmopathy. The CDR3 DNA reads TGTGCCAGCAGCCACGACCGACTAGCGGGGGATAACACAGATACGCAGTATTTT. This gives the protein CASSHDRLAGDNTDTQYF.